This T cell receptor (beta chain) was recorded in a study of blood T cell repertoires in COVID-19. Study-wide context: Spain, Italy and the United States supplied samples that represented acute and convalescent COVID-19. Sample material is recorded as cDNA or gDNA derived from T cells, B-cell-depleted T cells, or PBMCs.

Authors' data handling: Nucleated cell counts were estimated from reference gene primer amplification. Sequencing used immunoSEQ multiplex PCR; TCRdb keeps in-frame clones, though not all of them. V, J and clone size are taken as reported in that table, and D and trimming were inferred from the DNA itself. Of 60,000 to 85,000 clones listed, 74% were seen once; the top ten hold around 2.6%. There are 13 residues in the CDR3. Trimming took 6 bases from V and 8 from J; bases not matched to a gene: 2. Germline V gene sequence: CDR1 MGHDK, CDR2 SYGVNS. This clonotype originated in a human donor with acute or convalescent COVID-19. The donor label of this sample is uncertain. The J gene is TRBJ1-6, the V gene TRBV25-1, with 9 bases fitting TRBD1. The sample taken for sequencing was peripheral blood. CDR3 bases: TGTGCCAGCAGCCGGACAGGGGATTCACCCCTCCACTTT. Translated: CASSRTGDSPLHF.